This T cell receptor (beta chain) comes out of a study of shared clonotypes between healthy human individuals. Study context: Three plates each covered CD4 naive and memory; CD8 naive two, CD8 memory one. Study-level findings and limits: Clonotype sharing across four donors was observed for 4% to 5.5% of naive CD4 clonotypes.

This CDR3 has 14 amino acids. Trimming cost V 1 base and J 4 bases, with 8 bases left between them. Germline assignment: CDR1 MNHNY and CDR2 SVGAGI (reference sequence). Every immunoSEQ plate was one replicate of a subset's evenly spread DNA. TCRdb's table, derived via immunoSEQ multiplex PCR, lists solely in-frame clones and lacks some. Among 2 million to 2.5 million clones, 80% to 95% were seen once, and the ten largest hold 0.35% to 0.5%. About this clone itself: What it recognizes is unknown.

The clonotype comes from a man younger than 30 in good health. Some clones in this sample may be carry-over from other donors' samples. The chain recombines TRBV6-6 with TRBJ1-5; D unresolved. Material for sequencing was naive CD4+ T cells from PBMCs. Subset indicated: CD45RA+ positively selected. The CDR3 region has the DNA TGTGCCAGCAGTTACTTTTCCGGGAATCAGCCCCAGCATTTT. Translating it yields CASSYFSGNQPQHF.